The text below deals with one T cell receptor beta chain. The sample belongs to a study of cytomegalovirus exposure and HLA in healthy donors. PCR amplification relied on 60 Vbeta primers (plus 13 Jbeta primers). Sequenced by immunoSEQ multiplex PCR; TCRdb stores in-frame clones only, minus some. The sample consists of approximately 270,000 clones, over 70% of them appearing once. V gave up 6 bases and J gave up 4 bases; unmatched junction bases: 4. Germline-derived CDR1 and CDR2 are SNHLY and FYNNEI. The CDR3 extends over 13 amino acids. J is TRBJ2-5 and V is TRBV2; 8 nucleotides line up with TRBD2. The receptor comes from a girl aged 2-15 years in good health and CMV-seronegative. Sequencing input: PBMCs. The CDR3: CASSLGGAETQYF. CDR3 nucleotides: TGTGCCAGCAGCCTCGGGGGGGCAGAGACCCAGTACTTC.